This TCR beta chain was observed in a study of blood T cell repertoires in COVID-19. Study-level information: Researchers got acute and convalescent COVID-19 samples from the United States, Italy and Spain. T cells, B-cell-depleted T cells, or PBMCs provided the cDNA or gDNA that served as material.

This CDR3 region has 14 residues. Per germline, CDR1 SGHNT and CDR2 YYREEE (reference sequence). Between the trimmed V and J ends, which lost 0 bases and 8 bases, there was a span of 11 bases. Source study methods: For nucleated cells, counts were estimated from reference gene primer amplification. The repertoire was sequenced with immunoSEQ multiplex PCR; TCRdb's copy has only in-frame clones and lacks some. That table gives V, J and clone size, and the DNA gave D and trimming. Of over 250,000 clones in the sample, about 87% were seen once. The receptor comes from a man in his sixties who had recovered from COVID-19. The sequenced sample consisted of peripheral blood. The rearrangement joins TRBV5-4 to TRBJ1-4; D not resolved. The CDR3 nucleotides are TGTGCCAGCAGCTTGGGAGGGAATGGCGAAAAACTGTTTTTT. It yields the protein CASSLGGNGEKLFF.